This T cell receptor (beta chain) was recovered during a study of patients and donors after allogeneic stem cell transplantation. A single record per CDR3 protein comes from TCRdb applying MiXCR to the RT-PCR reads. The repertoire holds roughly 230,000 distinct CDR3 sequences, around an eighth seen once, with more than 9% in the top ten. This clonotype was counted only a few times. From germline, CDR1 is MNHEY and CDR2 SVGEGT. Trimming took off 7 bases at V and 5 bases at J, with 20 bases between the two ends. The CDR3 has 15 amino acids. The genes are TRBV6-2 or TRBV6-3 and TRBJ1-1; a possible D gene is TRBD1 (6 bases). This receptor was taken from a human donor who was either an allogeneic HSCT recipient or a stem cell or donor lymphocyte infusion donor (not recorded which). It is not recorded whose cells these are; they may come from a transplant donor. Sequencing input: blood, either unsorted or a sorted T cell fraction (not recorded which). The chain's CDR3 is CASTQSGGVLTEAFF. In nucleotides, the CDR3 is TGTGCCAGCACCCAATCGGGGGGCGTACTAACTGAAGCTTTCTTT.